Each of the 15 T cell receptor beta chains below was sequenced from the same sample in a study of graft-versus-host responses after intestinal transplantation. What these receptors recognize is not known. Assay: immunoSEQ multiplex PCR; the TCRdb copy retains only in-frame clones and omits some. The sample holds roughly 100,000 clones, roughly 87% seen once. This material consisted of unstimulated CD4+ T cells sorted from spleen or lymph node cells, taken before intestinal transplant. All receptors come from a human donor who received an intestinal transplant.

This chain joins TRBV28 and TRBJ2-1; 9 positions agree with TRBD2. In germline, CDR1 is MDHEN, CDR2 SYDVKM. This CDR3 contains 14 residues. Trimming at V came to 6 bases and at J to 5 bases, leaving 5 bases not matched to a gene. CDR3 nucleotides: TGTGCCAGCAGGAATAGCGGGAGTAACAATGAGCAGTTCTTC. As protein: CASRNSGSNNEQFF.

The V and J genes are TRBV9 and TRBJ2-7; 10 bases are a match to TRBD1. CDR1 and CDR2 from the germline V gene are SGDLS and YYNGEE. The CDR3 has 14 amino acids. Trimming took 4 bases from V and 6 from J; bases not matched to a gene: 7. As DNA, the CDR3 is TGTGCCAGCAGCCCATCGACAGGGGGCCTCGAGCAGTACTTC. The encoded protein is CASSPSTGGLEQYF.

CDR3: CASSPGGDRGTDTQYF. The CDR3 nucleotides read TGTGCCAGCAGCCCAGGAGGGGACAGGGGGACAGATACGCAGTATTTT. This chain uses TRBV5-4 with TRBJ2-3; 11 positions match TRBD1. V was pared by 4 bases and J by 3 bases, with 7 bases of the junction left unmatched. The CDR3 length is 16 residues. CDR1 SGHNT and CDR2 YYREEE come from the germline V gene (reference sequence). Full variable domain (remainder filled in from reference TRBV5-4 and TRBJ2-3): ETGVTQSPTHLIKTRGQQVTLRCSSQSGHNTVSWYQQALGQGPQFIFQYYREEENGRGNFPPRFSGLQFPNYSSELNVNALELDDSALYLCASSPGGDRGTDTQYFGPGTRLTVL.

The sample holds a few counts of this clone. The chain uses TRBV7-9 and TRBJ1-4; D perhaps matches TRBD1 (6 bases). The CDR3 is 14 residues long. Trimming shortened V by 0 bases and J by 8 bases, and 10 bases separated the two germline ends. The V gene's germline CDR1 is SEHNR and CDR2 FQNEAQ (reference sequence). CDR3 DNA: TGTGCCAGCAGCTTAGCACAGGGCGGGGAAAAACTGTTTTTT. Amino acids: CASSLAQGGEKLFF.

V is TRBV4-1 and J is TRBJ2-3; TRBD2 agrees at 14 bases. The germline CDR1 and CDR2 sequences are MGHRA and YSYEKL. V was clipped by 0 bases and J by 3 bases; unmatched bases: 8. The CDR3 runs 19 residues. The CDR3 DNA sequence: TGCGCCAGCAGCCAAGAGGGACTAGCGGGAGCTGGATCTACAGATACGCAGTATTTT. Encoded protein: CASSQEGLAGAGSTDTQYF.

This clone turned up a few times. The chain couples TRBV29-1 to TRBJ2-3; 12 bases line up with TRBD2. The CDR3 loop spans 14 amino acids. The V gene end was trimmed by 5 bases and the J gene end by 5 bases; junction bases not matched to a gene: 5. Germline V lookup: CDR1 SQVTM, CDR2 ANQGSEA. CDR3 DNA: TGCAGCGTTACAGGGACTAGCGGGCAAGATACGCAGTATTTT. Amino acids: CSVTGTSGQDTQYF.

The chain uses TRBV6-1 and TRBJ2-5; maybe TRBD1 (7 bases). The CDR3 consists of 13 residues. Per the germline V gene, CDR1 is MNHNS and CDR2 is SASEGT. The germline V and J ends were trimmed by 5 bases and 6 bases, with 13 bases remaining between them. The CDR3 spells CASSFPGGKTQYF. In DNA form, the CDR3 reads TGTGCCAGCAGTTTTCCAGGGGGGAAGACCCAGTACTTC.

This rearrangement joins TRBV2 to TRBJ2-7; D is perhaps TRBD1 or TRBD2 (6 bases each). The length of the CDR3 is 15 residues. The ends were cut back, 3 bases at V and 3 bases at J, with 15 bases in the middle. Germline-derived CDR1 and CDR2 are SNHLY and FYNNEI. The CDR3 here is CASSEGGRIYYEQYF. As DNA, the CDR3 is TGTGCCAGCAGTGAGGGGGGCAGAATATACTACGAGCAGTACTTC.

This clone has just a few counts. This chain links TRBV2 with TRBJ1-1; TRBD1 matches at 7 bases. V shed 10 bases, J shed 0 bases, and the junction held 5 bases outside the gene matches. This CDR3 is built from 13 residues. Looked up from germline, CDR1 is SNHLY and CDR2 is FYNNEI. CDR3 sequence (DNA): TGTGCCACCGAGACAGGGATGAACACTGAAGCTTTCTTT. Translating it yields CATETGMNTEAFF.

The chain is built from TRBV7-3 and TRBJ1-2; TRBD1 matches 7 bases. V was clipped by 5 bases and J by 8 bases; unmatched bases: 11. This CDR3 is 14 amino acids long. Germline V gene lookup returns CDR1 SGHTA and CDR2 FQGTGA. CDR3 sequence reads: CASSTVRDSGGYTF. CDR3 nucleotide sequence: TGTGCCAGCAGCACCGTCCGGGACAGTGGAGGCTACACCTTC.

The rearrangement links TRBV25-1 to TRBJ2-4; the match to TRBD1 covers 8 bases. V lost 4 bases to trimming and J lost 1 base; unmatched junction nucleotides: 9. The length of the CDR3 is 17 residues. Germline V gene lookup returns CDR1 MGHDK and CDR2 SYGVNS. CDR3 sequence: CASSVFGQGEAKNIQYF. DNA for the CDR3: TGTGCCAGCAGTGTGTTCGGACAGGGCGAGGCCAAAAACATTCAGTACTTC.

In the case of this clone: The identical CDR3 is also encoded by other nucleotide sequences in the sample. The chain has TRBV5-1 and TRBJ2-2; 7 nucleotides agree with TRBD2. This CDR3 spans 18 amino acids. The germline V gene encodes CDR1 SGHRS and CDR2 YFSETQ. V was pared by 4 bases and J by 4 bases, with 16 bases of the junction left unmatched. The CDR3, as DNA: TGCGCCAGCAGCCACCCCCCTTCGACTAGCAGGTCCACCGGGGAGCTGTTTTTT. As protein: CASSHPPSTSRSTGELFF.

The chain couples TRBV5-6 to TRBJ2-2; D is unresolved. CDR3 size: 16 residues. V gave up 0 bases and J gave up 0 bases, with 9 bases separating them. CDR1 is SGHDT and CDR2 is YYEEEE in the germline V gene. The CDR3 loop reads CASSLARFANTGELFF. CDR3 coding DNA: TGTGCCAGCAGCTTGGCCCGGTTCGCGAACACCGGGGAGCTGTTTTTT.

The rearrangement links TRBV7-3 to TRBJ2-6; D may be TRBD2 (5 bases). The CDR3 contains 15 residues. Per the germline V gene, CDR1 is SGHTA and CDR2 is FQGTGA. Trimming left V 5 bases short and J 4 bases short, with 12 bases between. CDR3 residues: CASSPRVSGANVLTF. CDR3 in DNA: TGTGCCAGCAGCCCGCGGGTATCCGGGGCCAACGTCCTGACTTTC.

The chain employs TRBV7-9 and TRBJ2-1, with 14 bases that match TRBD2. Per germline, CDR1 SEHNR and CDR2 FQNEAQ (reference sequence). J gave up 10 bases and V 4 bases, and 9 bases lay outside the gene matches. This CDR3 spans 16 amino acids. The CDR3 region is CASSSRGTSGGQEQFF. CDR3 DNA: TGTGCCAGCAGCTCAAGGGGGACTAGCGGGGGACAGGAGCAGTTCTTC.